The entry below gives a single T cell receptor (beta chain) sequence along with its context. Its antigen is unknown. No qualities accompany the bases; no much larger clone lies one base away. Sequencing was performed on an Illumina MiSeq. TCRdb handled the public reads itself, with Q25 trimming in fastp and clone calling in MiXCR, and kept productive beta chains. Rows with one shared CDR3 protein collapse into an entry with the most common genes and DNA. The sample table holds about 62,000 distinct CDR3 sequences, of which approximately 67% were seen once. The ten largest make up approximately 1.8% of the sample. This sample is drawn from a study of type 1 regulatory T cells (dated by TCRdb to the early 2020s). Regarding the study in general: The study characterized an in vitro protocol that generated a Tr1-enriched, alloantigen-specific CD4 T cell product named T-allo10. Patients with hematological malignancies who were receiving allogeneic hematopoietic stem cell transplantation were the group in which T-allo10 was being clinically evaluated. What the work shows at the level of the full study, not this receptor alone: Compared with non-Tr1 cells, Tr1 cells had a TCR repertoire that was more restricted, a finding the study read as clonal expansion induced by alloantigen.

Via the germline V gene (reference sequence), CDR1 is DFQATT and CDR2 SNEGSKA. Deletion took 0 bases off V and 6 bases off J, with a span of 6 bases between the germline ends. From cysteine to phenylalanine, the CDR3 is 11 amino acids long. Of the read, only the CDR3 DNA is kept; its 33 bases are in frame from base 1. The sequence is built from TRBV20-1 and TRBJ2-7; there is no confident call for the D gene. This receptor was taken from a human donor in good health. The sample comprised cultured non-Tr1 T cells, either the whole culture or a sorted T cell fraction (not recorded which). Taken with the paper, the label for cell subset or site translates to: non-Tr1 population from the T-allo10 product. The DNA sequence follows: TGCAGTGCTAGAGACCCTCGCGAGCAGTACTTC. Translated, it reads CSARDPREQYF.